This passage covers 11 T cell receptor beta chains from one sample sequenced in a study of cytomegalovirus exposure and HLA in healthy donors. Primers: 60 Vbeta forward and 13 Jbeta reverse. Libraries were prepared by immunoSEQ multiplex PCR; TCRdb keeps only in-frame clonotypes and omits some of them. The data contain about 160,000 clones, 70% to 90% of them singletons. The sample taken for sequencing was PBMCs. The receptor source for this set is a male donor in good health and CMV-seronegative.

This clone appeared a single time. This chain links TRBV6-1 with TRBJ2-3; a weak D match, TRBD2 (5 bases). This CDR3 region has 13 residues. Per the germline V gene, CDR1 is MNHNS and CDR2 is SASEGT. V was cut by 7 bases and J by 4 bases, with 12 bases left in between. The CDR3 region has the DNA TGTGCCAGCAAGAACCGGGGAGCAGATACGCAGTATTTT. This sequence encodes CASKNRGADTQYF.

This clone was counted only a few times. The chain uses TRBV28 and TRBJ1-5; TRBD1 is a possible D gene (5 bases). V dropped 6 bases and J dropped 2 bases, with 14 bases sitting between them. This CDR3 spans 15 amino acids. Per germline, CDR1 MDHEN and CDR2 SYDVKM. CDR3 bases: TGTGCCAGCAGCAGGCGCGGAGGGGGCAATCAGCCCCAGCATTTT. It encodes CASSRRGGGNQPQHF.

J is TRBJ1-5 and V is TRBV19; TRBD1 matches 9 bases. This CDR3 comprises 18 residues. After removal of 3 bases from V and 0 bases from J, the junction contained 9 bases not matched to a gene. Germline V gene lookup returns CDR1 LNHDA and CDR2 SQIVND (reference sequence). CDR3 DNA: TGTGCCAGTAGTATTGACAGGGGGAATTATTATAGCAATCAGCCCCAGCATTTT. It encodes CASSIDRGNYYSNQPQHF.

This chain links TRBV19 with TRBJ1-1; perhaps TRBD1 as D (5 bases). CDR3 length equals 16 residues. The V and J ends lost 5 bases and 5 bases respectively, with 21 bases between them. Germline lookup yields CDR1 LNHDA and CDR2 SQIVND (reference sequence). CDR3 DNA sequence: TGTGCCAGTAGTCTCCATTCGTGGGGCTCGGGTACTGAAGCTTTCTTT. This translates into CASSLHSWGSGTEAFF.

The chain recombines TRBV4-2 with TRBJ1-1, with D maybe TRBD1 (5 bases). V was pared by 0 bases and J by 2 bases, with 10 bases between. CDR1 is LGHNA, CDR2 YNFKEQ, per germline. There are 15 residues in the CDR3. CDR3 amino acids: CASSQEVRGNTEAFF. In DNA, the CDR3 is TGTGCCAGCAGCCAAGAGGTAAGGGGCAACACTGAAGCTTTCTTT.

On this clone itself: An end of the junction does not agree with germline; a read error may underlie this. The chain is built from TRBV29-1 and TRBJ2-2; D perhaps matches TRBD2 (7 bases). The germline CDR1 and CDR2 sequences are SQVTM and ANQGSEA. The CDR3 is made up of 15 amino acids. The CDR3 DNA follows: TGCAGCATTGAAGATGGGGGGGGCCGGACCGGGGAGCTGTTTTTT. Translation: CSIEDGGGRTGELFF.

Only one count was recorded for this clone. This chain joins TRBV5-1 and TRBJ2-2; perhaps TRBD1 as D (6 bases). V lost 7 bases and J 3 bases, leaving 13 bases between the germline ends. This CDR3 has 14 residues. CDR1 is SGHRS and CDR2 is YFSETQ in the germline V gene. DNA for the CDR3: TGCGCCAGCCGGGACACGGTGGACACCGGGGAGCTGTTTTTT. It translates to CASRDTVDTGELFF.

The chain is built from TRBV5-6 and TRBJ2-7; TRBD1 matches 9 bases. After removal of 2 bases from V and 0 bases from J, the junction contained 6 bases not matched to a gene. The CDR3 consists of 16 residues. Germline lookup yields CDR1 SGHDT and CDR2 YYEEEE. CDR3 residues: CASSFTGTGPSYEQYF. In DNA form, the CDR3 reads TGTGCCAGCAGCTTTACCGGGACAGGGCCCTCCTACGAGCAGTACTTC.

This chain connects TRBV6-5 to TRBJ2-7, with 9 bases matching TRBD1. Germline V gene data show CDR1 as MNHEY and CDR2 as SVGAGI. Trimming took 7 bases from V and 9 from J; bases not matched to a gene: 10. The CDR3 runs to 13 residues. This chain's CDR3 is CASTGEDRGVQYF. The CDR3 DNA reads as TGTGCCAGCACCGGAGAAGACAGGGGGGTGCAGTACTTC.

V and J are TRBV5-4 and TRBJ2-5, with 8 bases aligning to TRBD2. The V gene end was trimmed by 0 bases and the J gene end by 1 base; junction bases not matched to a gene: 5. Per the germline V gene, CDR1 is SGHNT and CDR2 is YYREEE (reference sequence). This CDR3 region has 16 residues. CDR3 sequence: CASSLVQRGPQETQYF. The CDR3 coding sequence is TGTGCCAGCAGCTTGGTCCAGCGGGGGCCCCAAGAGACCCAGTACTTC.

This clone was seen a handful of times. The gene calls are TRBV9 and TRBJ2-7; D unresolved. V was cut by 0 bases and J by 1 base, with 11 bases left in between. Germline CDR1 SGDLS, CDR2 YYNGEE. The CDR3 is 15 residues long. This CDR3 is CASSVDVGSSYEQYF. The CDR3 DNA reads TGTGCCAGCAGCGTAGATGTGGGCTCATCCTACGAGCAGTACTTC.